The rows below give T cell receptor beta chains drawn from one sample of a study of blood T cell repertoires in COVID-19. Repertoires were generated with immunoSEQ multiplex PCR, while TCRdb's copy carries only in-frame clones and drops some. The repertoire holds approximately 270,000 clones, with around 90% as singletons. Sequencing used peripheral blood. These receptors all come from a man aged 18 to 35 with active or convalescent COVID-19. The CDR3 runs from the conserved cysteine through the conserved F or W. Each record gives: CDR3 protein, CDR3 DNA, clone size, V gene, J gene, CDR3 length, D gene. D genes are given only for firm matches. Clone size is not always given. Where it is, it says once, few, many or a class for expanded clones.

CDR3 protein: CAWSPTDFGNTIYF; CDR3 DNA: TGTGCCTGGAGTCCTACTGACTTCGGAAACACCATATATTTT; clone size: .; V gene: TRBV30; J gene: TRBJ1-3; CDR3 length: 14; D gene: .
CDR3 protein: CASSPTDYGYTF; CDR3 DNA: TGTGCCAGCAGCCCTACAGATTATGGCTACACCTTC; clone size: .; V gene: TRBV5-4; J gene: TRBJ1-2; CDR3 length: 12; D gene: .
CDR3 protein: CASSQRGADTQYF; CDR3 DNA: TGCGCCAGCAGCCAGCGGGGGGCAGATACGCAGTATTTT; clone size: .; V gene: TRBV4-3; J gene: TRBJ2-3; CDR3 length: 13; D gene: TRBD2
CDR3 protein: CASSPRVSGLSYNSPLHF; CDR3 DNA: TGTGCCAGCAGTCCCAGGGTCTCAGGGCTCTCCTATAATTCACCCCTCCACTTT; clone size: few; V gene: TRBV7-2; J gene: TRBJ1-6; CDR3 length: 18; D gene: .
CDR3 protein: CASSNGESSYNEQFF; CDR3 DNA: TGTGCCAGTAGTAACGGGGAGAGCTCCTACAATGAGCAGTTCTTC; clone size: .; V gene: TRBV19; J gene: TRBJ2-1; CDR3 length: 15; D gene: .
CDR3 protein: CATKNHTSNEKLFF; CDR3 DNA: TGCGCCACCAAAAACCACACCTCTAATGAAAAACTGTTTTTT; clone size: once; V gene: TRBV5-1; J gene: TRBJ1-4; CDR3 length: 14; D gene: .
CDR3 protein: CASSLESGWATPNEQFF; CDR3 DNA: TGTGCCAGCAGCTTAGAGTCGGGGTGGGCTACGCCCAATGAGCAGTTCTTC; clone size: once; V gene: TRBV11-3; J gene: TRBJ2-1; CDR3 length: 17; D gene: .
CDR3 protein: CASSPYKGTAAYEQYF; CDR3 DNA: TGTGCCAGCAGCCCCTACAAGGGGACTGCAGCCTACGAGCAGTACTTC; clone size: .; V gene: TRBV7-6; J gene: TRBJ2-7; CDR3 length: 16; D gene: .
CDR3 protein: CASSTLPSGTWSGGTDTQYF; CDR3 DNA: TGTGCCAGCAGCACCTTACCTAGCGGGACGTGGAGCGGGGGCACAGATACGCAGTATTTT; clone size: .; V gene: TRBV28; J gene: TRBJ2-3; CDR3 length: 20; D gene: TRBD2
CDR3 protein: CASSGGDSYEQYF; CDR3 DNA: TGTGCCAGTAGTGGGGGGGACTCCTACGAGCAGTACTTC; clone size: once; V gene: TRBV19; J gene: TRBJ2-7; CDR3 length: 13; D gene: TRBD2
CDR3 protein: CASRSIGRGDYEQYF; CDR3 DNA: TGCGCCAGCAGGTCGATTGGCCGGGGGGACTACGAGCAGTACTTC; clone size: .; V gene: TRBV4-1; J gene: TRBJ2-7; CDR3 length: 15; D gene: TRBD2
CDR3 protein: CASSLSYRGNGYTF; CDR3 DNA: TGTGCCAGCAGTTTATCTTACAGGGGGAATGGCTACACCTTC; clone size: .; V gene: TRBV27; J gene: TRBJ1-2; CDR3 length: 14; D gene: TRBD1
CDR3 protein: CASSLDLEAGELFF; CDR3 DNA: TGTGCCAGCAGCTTAGATCTTGAGGCCGGGGAGCTGTTTTTT; clone size: .; V gene: TRBV7-9; J gene: TRBJ2-2; CDR3 length: 14; D gene: .
CDR3 protein: CASSHSWAEAFF; CDR3 DNA: TGTGCCAGCAGCCACAGTTGGGCTGAAGCTTTCTTT; clone size: .; V gene: TRBV6-2/TRBV6-3; J gene: TRBJ1-1; CDR3 length: 12; D gene: .
CDR3 protein: CASSLLNEQFF; CDR3 DNA: TGTGCCAGCAGCCTCCTGAATGAGCAGTTCTTC; clone size: once; V gene: TRBV3-1/TRBV3-2; J gene: TRBJ2-1; CDR3 length: 11; D gene: .
CDR3 protein: CASSIYVSGGNSPLHF; CDR3 DNA: TGTGCCAGTAGTATATATGTGTCCGGGGGGAATTCACCCCTCCACTTT; clone size: .; V gene: TRBV19; J gene: TRBJ1-6; CDR3 length: 16; D gene: .